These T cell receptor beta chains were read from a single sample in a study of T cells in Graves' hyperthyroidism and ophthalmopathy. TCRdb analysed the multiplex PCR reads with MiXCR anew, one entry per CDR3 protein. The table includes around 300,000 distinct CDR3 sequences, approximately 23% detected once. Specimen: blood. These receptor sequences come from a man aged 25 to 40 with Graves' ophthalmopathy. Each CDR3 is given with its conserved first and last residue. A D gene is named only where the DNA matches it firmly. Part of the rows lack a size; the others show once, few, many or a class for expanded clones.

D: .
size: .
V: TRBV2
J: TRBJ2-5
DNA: TGTGCCAGCAGTGATGCTGAGACCCAGTACTTC
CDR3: CASSDAETQYF

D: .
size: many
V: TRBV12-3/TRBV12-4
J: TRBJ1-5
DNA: TGTGCCAGCAGTTATGGGCCGGGGTGGAGGAATCAGCCCCAGCATTTT
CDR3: CASSYGPGWRNQPQHF

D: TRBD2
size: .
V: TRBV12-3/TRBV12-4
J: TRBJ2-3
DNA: TGTGCCAGCAGTTTTACTAGCGGGAGAGTGGCAGATACGCAGTATTTT
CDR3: CASSFTSGRVADTQYF

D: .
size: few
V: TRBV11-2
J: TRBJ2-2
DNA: TGTGCCAGCAGCCGAAGCTGGAACACCGGGGAGCTGTTTTTT
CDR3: CASSRSWNTGELFF

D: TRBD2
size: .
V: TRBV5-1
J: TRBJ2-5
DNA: TGCGCCAGCAGCCCCGGGACTAGCGGGAGTTACCAAGAGACCCAGTACTTC
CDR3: CASSPGTSGSYQETQYF

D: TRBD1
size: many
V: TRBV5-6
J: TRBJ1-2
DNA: TGTGCCAGCAGCGATCGGGACAGCTATGGCTACACCTTC
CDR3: CASSDRDSYGYTF

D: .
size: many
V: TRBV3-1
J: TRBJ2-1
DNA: TGTGCCAGCAGCCATAAGGGGCTGATATGGGAGCAGTTCTTC
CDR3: CASSHKGLIWEQFF

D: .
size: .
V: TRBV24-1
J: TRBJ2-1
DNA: .
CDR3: CATSDLGTGEFRYNEQFF

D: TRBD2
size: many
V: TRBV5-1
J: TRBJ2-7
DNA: TGCGCCAGCGGTAGCGGGAGTCCCTACGAGCAGTACTTC
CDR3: CASGSGSPYEQYF

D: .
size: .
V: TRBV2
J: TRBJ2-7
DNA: TGTGCCAGCAGTGTACGCCAGGGTATCAACGAGCAGTACTTC
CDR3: CASSVRQGINEQYF

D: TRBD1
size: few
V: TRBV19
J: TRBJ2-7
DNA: TGTGCCAGTAGTAAGGGGGACAGGGGACTCTACGAGCAGTACTTC
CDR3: CASSKGDRGLYEQYF

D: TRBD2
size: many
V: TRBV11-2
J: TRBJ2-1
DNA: TGTGCCAGCAGCCGTAGAAGCGGGGCCTCCTACAATGAGCAGTTCTTC
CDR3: CASSRRSGASYNEQFF

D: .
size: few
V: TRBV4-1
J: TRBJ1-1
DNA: TGCGCCAGCAGCCAAGATCGATGGAAACCGAACACTGAAGCTTTCTTT
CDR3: CASSQDRWKPNTEAFF

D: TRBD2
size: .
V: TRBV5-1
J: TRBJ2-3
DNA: TGCGCCAGCACCTTAATCCCTAGCGGGTCTCGCACAGATACGCAGTATTTT
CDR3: CASTLIPSGSRTDTQYF

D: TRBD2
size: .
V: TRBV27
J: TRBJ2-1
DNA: TGTGCCTCTACGGCCAGCGGGATGTACAATGAGCAGTTCTTC
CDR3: CASTASGMYNEQFF

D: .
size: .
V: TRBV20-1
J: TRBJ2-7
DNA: TGCAGTGCTAGTCTGTCTCACGAGCAGTACTTC
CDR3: CSASLSHEQYF